This TCR beta chain was retrieved from a study of T-cell memory formation after mild COVID-19. Turning to the study itself: Each donor largely had its own TCR clusters.

The study, taken as a whole, reports: A subset of responding clones appeared in pre-infection memory, suggesting cross-reactive memory joined.

5'RACE, which relied on constant-segment primers, yielded TCR alpha and TCR beta cDNA libraries carrying sample barcodes and UMIs. Using its own MiXCR run on the 5' RACE reads, TCRdb lists one record per CDR3 protein. The sample comprises about 400,000 distinct CDR3 sequences, approximately 18% of which are singletons, and 20% to 25% rests with the top ten. CDR3 length: 16 amino acids. Germline CDR1 reads SGHRS; CDR2 reads YFSETQ. Trimming cost V 4 bases and J 11 bases, with 26 bases left between them. Points on this clonotype: Its antigen is currently unknown.

Source material: PBMCs or a T cell subset sorted from them (not recorded which). This sequence was found in a man aged 18 to 30 who had mild COVID-19 (a few samples of this study predate the infection). Cell type and time point are not known. This rearrangement joins TRBV5-1 to TRBJ2-3; TRBD2 might be the D (6 bases). This chain's CDR3 is CASSPRRVQPTDEQYF. The CDR3 DNA follows: TGCGCCAGCAGCCCAAGGAGGGTTCAACCGACCGATGAGCAGTATTTT.